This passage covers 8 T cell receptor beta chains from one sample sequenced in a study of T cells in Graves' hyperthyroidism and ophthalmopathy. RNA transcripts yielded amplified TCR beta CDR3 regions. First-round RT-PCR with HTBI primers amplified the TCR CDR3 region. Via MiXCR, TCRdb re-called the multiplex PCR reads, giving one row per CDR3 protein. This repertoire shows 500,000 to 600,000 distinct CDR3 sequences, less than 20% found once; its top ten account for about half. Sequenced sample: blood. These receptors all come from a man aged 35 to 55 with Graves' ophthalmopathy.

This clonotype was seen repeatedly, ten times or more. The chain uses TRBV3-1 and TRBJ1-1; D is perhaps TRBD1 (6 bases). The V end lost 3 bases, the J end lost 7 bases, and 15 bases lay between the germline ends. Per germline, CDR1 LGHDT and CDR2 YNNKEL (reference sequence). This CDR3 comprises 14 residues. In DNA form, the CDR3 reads TGTGCCAGCAGCCACGAAACAGGGTGGGGTGAAGCTTTCTTT. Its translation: CASSHETGWGEAFF.

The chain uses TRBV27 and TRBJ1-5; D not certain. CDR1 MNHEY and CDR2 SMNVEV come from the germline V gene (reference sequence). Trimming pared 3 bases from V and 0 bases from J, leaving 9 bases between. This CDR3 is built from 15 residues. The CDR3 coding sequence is TGTGCCAGCAGTTTCTCCGGGGATAGCAATCAGCCCCAGCATTTT. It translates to CASSFSGDSNQPQHF.

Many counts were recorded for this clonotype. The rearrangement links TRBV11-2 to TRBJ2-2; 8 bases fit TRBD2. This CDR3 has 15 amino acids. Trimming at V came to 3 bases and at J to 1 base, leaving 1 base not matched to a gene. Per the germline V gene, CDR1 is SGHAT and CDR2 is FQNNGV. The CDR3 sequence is CASSFAGGNTGELFF. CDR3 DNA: TGTGCCAGCAGCTTCGCGGGAGGGAACACCGGGGAGCTGTTTTTT.

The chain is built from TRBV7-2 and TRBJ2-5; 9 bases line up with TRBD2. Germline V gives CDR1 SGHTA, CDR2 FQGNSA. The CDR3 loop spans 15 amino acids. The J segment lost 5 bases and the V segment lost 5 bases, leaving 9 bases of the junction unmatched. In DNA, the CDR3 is TGTGCCAGCAGCCCGGGGACTAGCCGGACGGAGACCCAGTACTTC. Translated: CASSPGTSRTETQYF.

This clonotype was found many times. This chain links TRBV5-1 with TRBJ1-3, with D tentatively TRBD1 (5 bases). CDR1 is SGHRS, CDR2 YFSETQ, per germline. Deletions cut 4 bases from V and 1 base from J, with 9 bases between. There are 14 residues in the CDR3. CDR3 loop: CASSTQGSGNTIYF. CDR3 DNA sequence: TGCGCCAGCAGCACCCAGGGATCTGGAAACACCATATATTTT.

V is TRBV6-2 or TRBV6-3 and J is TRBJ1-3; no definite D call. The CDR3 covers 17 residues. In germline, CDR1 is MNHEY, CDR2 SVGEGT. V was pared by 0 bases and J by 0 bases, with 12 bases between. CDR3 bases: TGTGCCAGCAGTTACTCCACAGCCTTCAACTCTGGAAACACCATATATTTT. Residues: CASSYSTAFNSGNTIYF.

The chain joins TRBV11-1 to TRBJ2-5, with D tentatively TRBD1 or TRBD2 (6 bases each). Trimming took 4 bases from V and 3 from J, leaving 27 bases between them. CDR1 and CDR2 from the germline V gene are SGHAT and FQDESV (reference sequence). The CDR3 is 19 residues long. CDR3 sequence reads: CASSSGTGARRVGEETQYF. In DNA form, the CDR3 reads TGTGCCAGCAGCTCAGGGACGGGGGCTCGGAGGGTAGGAGAAGAGACCCAGTACTTC.

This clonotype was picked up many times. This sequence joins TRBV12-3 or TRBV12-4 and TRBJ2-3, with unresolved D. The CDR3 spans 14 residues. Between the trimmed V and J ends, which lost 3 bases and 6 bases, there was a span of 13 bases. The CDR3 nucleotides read TGTGCCAGCAGTTTCGGGTCGTTGGGGGATACGCAGTATTTT. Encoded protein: CASSFGSLGDTQYF.